This TCR beta chain was captured in a study of blood T cell repertoires in COVID-19. Across the whole study: Material from acute and convalescent COVID-19 was sourced from the United States, Italy and Spain. T cells, B-cell-depleted T cells, or PBMCs provided the cDNA or gDNA that served as material.

Adults between roughly 18 and 95 years of age took part from 20 to 25 US areas. The CDR3 length is 13 residues. Germline V gene sequence: CDR1 SSHAT, CDR2 FNYEAQ (reference sequence). Losses at the gene ends were 5 bases for V and 6 bases for J; bases not matched to a gene: 6. Measured with immunoSEQ multiplex PCR; TCRdb has only the in-frame clones, and not every one. Here the sample spans just over 250,000 clones, about 80% being singletons. The sequenced sample was PBMCs or T cells enriched from blood (not recorded which). The chain couples TRBV7-7 to TRBJ1-2; 7 nucleotides match TRBD1. This sequence was found in a man younger than 45 with acute COVID-19. CDR3 protein: CASSPPGTDGYTF. CDR3 DNA: TGTGCCAGCAGCCCGCCGGGGACAGATGGCTACACCTTC.